The present entry profiles one T cell receptor beta chain with its context. The specificity of this receptor is unknown. Base qualities are missing; no much larger clone stands one base away. For repertoire sequencing, TCR beta CDR3 regions were amplified from RNA transcripts. A first-round RT-PCR used HTBI primers with the Qiagen OneStep RT-PCR kit, followed by a second-round multiplex PCR, size selection and purification. Libraries were sequenced on an Illumina HiSeq2000 using paired-end 100 bp reads. Under the source paper's analysis protocol: SOAPnuke was used to process the reads, removing any read that contained adapters or uncalled bases, had a mean Phred below 15, or lacked an exact match to the constant primer or identifier. High-quality paired reads were merged with COPE v1.2.5. Each unique nucleotide sequence was treated as a clonotype, and MiTCR v1.1 was used to align the clonotypes to the IMGT TRB V, D and J references. Analysis was restricted to V-J combinations with a frequency above 0.0001, which covered roughly 99% of repertoires. For each V-J combination, a TCR clonal expansion and chaos score was defined as the ratio of F50 clonal expansion to chaos observed in the TCRdist matrix. Welch's t-statistics and random forest were used to reduce features to about a dozen V-J combinations, which were fed into a naive Bayes classifier. Thyroid-blood repertoire similarity was quantified with the Morisita-Horn index. TCRdb applied fastp at Q25 and MiXCR to the public reads, then kept only in-frame beta chains. Each CDR3 protein gets just one entry, which takes the most common genes and DNA from the rows behind it. The V and J calls follow TCRdb's processing rather than the paper's. The sample table shows hundreds of thousands of distinct CDR3 sequences, and 20% to 25% are seen once. The top ten clonotypes cover approximately 6.5% of the sample.

Stable hyperthyroidism was defined as no progression to ophthalmopathy within 18 months of follow-up. Hyperthyroidism patients were newly diagnosed, with disease duration under 2 months, and aged 18 to 65 years. Patients with other autoimmune diseases, uncontrolled infections, pregnancy or lactation were excluded. Diagnosis relied on clinical symptoms, serum thyroxine, TRAb, thyroid ultrasound and orbital computed tomography. Using Ficoll-Paque density gradient centrifugation, PBMCs were isolated from about 9.2 ml of fresh peripheral blood. Total RNA was extracted with Trizol reagent and quality-checked on an Agilent 2100 Bioanalyzer. The CDR3 runs 12 residues from the cysteine to the phenylalanine. The retained sequence is limited to the CDR3, 36 bases, with the frame set at the first base. Here V drops 4 bases and J drops 6 bases, and the junction holds 3 bases not matched to any gene. The germline V gene (reference sequence) provides CDR1 LNHDA and CDR2 SQIVND.

This entry belongs to a study of Graves' ophthalmopathy and Graves' hyperthyroidism (dated by TCRdb to 2016 to 2019). For the wider study: Peripheral blood samples were taken at the time of initial diagnosis, before any treatment was given. In total, some 130 blood samples were TCR-sequenced: 43 ophthalmopathy, about 75 hyperthyroidism and some 17 hyperthyroidism-to-ophthalmopathy patients. T-cell repertoires of thyroid tissue and blood were compared in more than 5 hyperthyroidism patients. The 100 discovery patients were randomly split 7:3 into training and test sets. To tell Graves' ophthalmopathy apart from Graves' hyperthyroidism, and to predict which patients would progress to ophthalmopathy, the study relied on TCR beta repertoire signatures. For independent validation, a separate cohort was made up of 18 to 20 hyperthyroidism patients plus 17 patients who later progressed from hyperthyroidism to ophthalmopathy. Once sampling was done, hyperthyroidism patients were given methimazole at a starting dose of 30 mg daily, while ophthalmopathy patients were given high-dose intravenous methylprednisolone. To explore V-J signatures that distinguish ophthalmopathy from hyperthyroidism, a discovery set of around 100 patients was enrolled, made up of over 40 with ophthalmopathy and under 65 with stable hyperthyroidism.

Broader findings and caveats from the paper: Most expanded thyroid clonotypes with frequency above 0.001 were also detected in blood, suggesting blood repertoires may reflect the thyroid immune response. Sample size was not statistically predetermined, and group allocation was not concealed from the investigators. In validation, the model predicted ophthalmopathy progression with nearly 71% sensitivity and about 73% specificity; more than ten predicted patients were CT-confirmed with GO in a median of about 7.1 months. Ophthalmopathy was separated from stable hyperthyroidism by the 13-signature model with more than 85% sensitivity and around 81% specificity in cross-validation and with 80%/75% in the test set.

The clonotype was recovered from a woman between 18 and 30 years old with stable Graves' hyperthyroidism. Some clones in this sample may be carry-over from other donors' samples. Donor details come from another sample of the same person, matched by shared clones. The chain links TRBV19 with TRBJ2-7, with 7 junctional bases fitting TRBD2. The sample was peripheral blood. CDR3 reads: CASSRGGSEQYF. The DNA sequence follows: TGTGCCAGTAGTAGGGGAGGGTCCGAGCAGTACTTC.